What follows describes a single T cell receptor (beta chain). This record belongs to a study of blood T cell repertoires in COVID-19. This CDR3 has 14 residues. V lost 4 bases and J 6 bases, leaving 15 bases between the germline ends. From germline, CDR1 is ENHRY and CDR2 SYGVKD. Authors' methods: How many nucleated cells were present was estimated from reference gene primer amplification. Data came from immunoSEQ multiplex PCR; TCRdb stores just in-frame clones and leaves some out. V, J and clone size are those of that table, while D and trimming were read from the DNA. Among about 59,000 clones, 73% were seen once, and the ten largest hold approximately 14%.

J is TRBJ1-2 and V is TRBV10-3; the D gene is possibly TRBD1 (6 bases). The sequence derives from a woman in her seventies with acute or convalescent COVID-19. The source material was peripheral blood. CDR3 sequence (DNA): TGTGCCATCAGTGCAACCCCCGAGGGGGATGGCTACACCTTC. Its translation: CAISATPEGDGYTF.